Following are 32 T cell receptor beta chains from one sample sequenced in a study of T-cell reconstitution after alpha-beta-depleted transplantation in children. Researchers prepared the TCRbeta library using unique molecular identifiers, the study reports. Each CDR3 protein gets one entry after TCRdb re-called the PCR reads with MiXCR. Altogether fewer than 450,000 distinct CDR3 sequences are present, around 15% being singletons, with the ten largest covering about 41%. The specimen was PBMCs, mostly from graft donor cells, collected 360 days after TCRalphabeta/CD19-depleted stem cell transplant. These receptor sequences come from a male patient under 10 years old who had a stem cell transplant for acute lymphoblastic leukemia, so the T cells may come from the graft donor.

The gene calls are TRBV4-1 and TRBJ2-1, with 11 positions matching TRBD2. This CDR3 spans 14 amino acids. The ends lost 3 bases at V and 8 bases at J; junction bases unmatched: 3. Germline assignment: CDR1 MGHRA and CDR2 YSYEKL. The CDR3 DNA is TGCGCCAGCAGCCAGTTAGCGGGAGGGTATGAGCAGTTCTTC. Residues: CASSQLAGGYEQFF.

The rearrangement uses TRBV12-3 or TRBV12-4 and TRBJ2-1, with D possibly being TRBD2 (6 bases). Trimming shortened V by 3 bases and J by 9 bases, and 15 bases separated the two germline ends. This CDR3 contains 14 residues. CDR3 loop: CASSFPRSTSEQFF. CDR3 coding DNA: TGTGCCAGCAGTTTCCCCCGGTCGACTAGTGAGCAGTTCTTC.

This clonotype has a count of ten or more. The rearrangement uses TRBV29-1 and TRBJ1-1; 9 nucleotides match TRBD1. CDR3 length: 18 residues. Trimming cost V 6 bases and J 3 bases; bases outside gene matches: 20. Germline CDR1 SQVTM, CDR2 ANQGSEA. The CDR3 here is CSVATPGTGNLLYTEAFF. CDR3 nucleotide sequence: TGCAGCGTGGCTACTCCCGGGACAGGGAACCTCTTATACACTGAAGCTTTCTTT.

This clonotype was observed many times. V is TRBV6-2 or TRBV6-3 and J is TRBJ2-1; 14 bases align to TRBD2. Germline trimming cut 2 bases from V and 10 bases from J; bases unmatched to any gene: 16. The germline V gene encodes CDR1 MNHEY and CDR2 SVGEGT. The CDR3 runs 19 residues. In DNA, the CDR3 is TGTGCCAGCAGTTACAGGGAACCTATGGGACTAGCGGGAGCAAGGGAGCAGTTCTTC. Protein sequence: CASSYREPMGLAGAREQFF.

This clonotype showed up just a few times. The chain couples TRBV12-3 or TRBV12-4 to TRBJ1-3; D unresolved. There are 15 residues in the CDR3. With 6 bases removed from V and 0 bases from J, the gap between germline ends came to 12 bases. The CDR3 coding sequence is TGTGCCAGCAGCTTTCCCCATGACTCTGGAAACACCATATATTTT. Residues: CASSFPHDSGNTIYF.

As DNA, the CDR3 is TGTGCCAGTACCACAGGACGGAGAACTAGCACAGATACGCAGTATTTT. Protein sequence: CASTTGRRTSTDTQYF. The genes are TRBV19 and TRBJ2-3; maybe TRBD1 (5 bases). Germline V gives CDR1 LNHDA, CDR2 SQIVND (reference sequence). Trimming removed 7 bases from V and 0 bases from J, with 17 bases in between. The CDR3 contains 16 residues.

The chain is built from TRBV9 and TRBJ2-1; TRBD2 aligns across 14 bases. CDR1 SGDLS and CDR2 YYNGEE come from the germline V gene. CDR3 length equals 19 residues. V dropped 4 bases and J dropped 4; count of bases not matched to a gene: 13. The CDR3 region is CASSSRPGLAGVRYNEQFF. DNA of the CDR3: TGTGCCAGCAGCTCACGACCGGGACTAGCGGGAGTTAGGTACAATGAGCAGTTCTTC.

This clonotype turned up a few times. The chain links TRBV5-1 to TRBJ2-1; TRBD2 aligns across 7 bases. In germline, CDR1 is SGHRS, CDR2 YFSETQ. V trimming: 2 bases; J trimming: 5 bases; junction bases outside the gene matches: 7. The CDR3 runs to 15 residues. CDR3 region: CASSFLTSRDNEQFF. The CDR3 nucleotides read TGCGCCAGCAGCTTCTTGACTAGCAGAGACAATGAGCAGTTCTTC.

V gene TRBV3-1 combines with J gene TRBJ2-7; 11 bases fit TRBD2. The V and J ends lost 0 bases and 4 bases, in that order; junction bases with no gene match: 5. Germline values: CDR1 LGHDT, CDR2 YNNKEL (reference sequence). CDR3 length: 16 residues. The CDR3, as DNA: TGTGCCAGCAGCCAAGAGATAACTAGCGGGAGATACGAGCAGTACTTC. It yields the protein CASSQEITSGRYEQYF.

This clonotype was found many times. V and J are TRBV4-3 and TRBJ2-1; 10 positions agree with TRBD2. Trimming cost V 0 bases and J 7 bases; bases outside gene matches: 6. Germline loops: CDR1 LGHNA, CDR2 YSLEER. The CDR3 is 16 amino acids. In nucleotides, the CDR3 is TGCGCCAGCAGCCAAGATGGCCTAGCGGGAGAAAATGAGCAGTTCTTC. Encoded protein: CASSQDGLAGENEQFF.

The chain uses TRBV19 and TRBJ2-1; 8 positions agree with TRBD2. The CDR3 covers 14 residues. Germline values: CDR1 LNHDA, CDR2 SQIVND (reference sequence). V lost 1 base, J lost 10 bases, and 6 bases stayed unmatched. The CDR3 region is CASSIVGSGTEQFF. The DNA of the CDR3 is TGTGCCAGTAGTATAGTCGGTAGCGGGACCGAGCAGTTCTTC.

There are many counts of this clonotype. In nucleotides, the CDR3 is TGTGCCAGCAGTTCCGTTTCAGGGGTCATTCAGTACTTC. Translating gives CASSSVSGVIQYF. V gene TRBV12-3 or TRBV12-4 combines with J gene TRBJ2-4, with a weak D call TRBD1 (6 bases). The CDR3 totals 13 residues. V lost 4 bases and J 9 bases, leaving 13 bases between the germline ends.

Many counts were recorded for this clonotype. V usage is TRBV4-3 and J usage is TRBJ2-1; D is unclear. The CDR3 contains 13 residues. Germline V gene sequence: CDR1 LGHNA, CDR2 YSLEER. Trimming left V 3 bases short and J 8 bases short, with 11 bases between. The CDR3: CASSHEPPDEQFF. CDR3 sequence (DNA): TGCGCCAGCAGCCACGAGCCACCCGATGAGCAGTTCTTC.

The rearrangement joins TRBV20-1 to TRBJ2-3, with 7 bases identical to TRBD2. This CDR3 is built from 15 residues. Looked up from germline, CDR1 is DFQATT and CDR2 is SNEGSKA (reference sequence). Losses at the gene ends were 6 bases for V and 5 bases for J; bases not matched to a gene: 14. The CDR3 here is CSANWDYWELDTQYF. For the CDR3, the DNA is TGCAGTGCCAACTGGGACTACTGGGAACTAGATACGCAGTATTTT.

CDR3 residues: CASSPEAGQGYEQYF. The CDR3 DNA is TGCGCCAGCAGCCCCGAAGCGGGACAGGGCTACGAGCAGTACTTC. V gene TRBV4-1 combines with J gene TRBJ2-7; 9 bases agree with TRBD1. Germline-derived CDR1 and CDR2 are MGHRA and YSYEKL. V was pared by 4 bases and J by 3 bases, with 7 bases of the junction left unmatched. There are 15 residues in the CDR3.

A few counts support this clonotype. This sequence joins TRBV7-9 and TRBJ2-7; 8 positions match TRBD2. The V and J ends lost 0 bases and 2 bases, in that order; junction bases with no gene match: 3. Germline V gives CDR1 SEHNR, CDR2 FQNEAQ (reference sequence). The CDR3 sequence is 15 residues long. Written as DNA, the CDR3 is TGTGCCAGCAGCTTAGCCTCGGGACTAGCCTACGAGCAGTACTTC. The encoded protein is CASSLASGLAYEQYF.

This clonotype has just a few counts. The chain has TRBV15 and TRBJ1-2; D gene uncertain. V was shortened by 1 base and J by 0 bases, with 6 bases between the two germline ends. The CDR3 spans 14 residues. Germline assignment: CDR1 LNHNV and CDR2 YYDKDF (reference sequence). CDR3 residues: CATSRVGPNYGYTF. CDR3 nucleotides: TGTGCCACCAGCAGAGTTGGGCCTAACTATGGCTACACCTTC.

The chain joins TRBV20-1 to TRBJ1-5; a possible D gene is TRBD1 (6 bases). The germline CDR1 and CDR2 sequences are DFQATT and SNEGSKA (reference sequence). This CDR3 has 14 residues. The V and J ends lost 6 bases and 2 bases respectively, with 14 bases between them. Here the CDR3 DNA reads TGCAGTGCCCGCGTGGGGGGCGGCAATCAGCCCCAGCATTTT. Protein product: CSARVGGGNQPQHF.

In its sample, this clonotype was seen many times. Sequence at one end of the junction differs from germline and may be a read error. The V and J genes are TRBV7-7 and TRBJ2-3; TRBD2 is a possible D gene (5 bases). From germline, CDR1 is SSHAT and CDR2 FNYEAQ (reference sequence). There are 16 residues in the CDR3. The CDR3 DNA follows: TGTGCTAGCAGCCCAATGGCAGGACTCGGCACAGATACGCAGTATTTT. Amino acids: CASSPMAGLGTDTQYF.

This clonotype was seen repeatedly, ten times or more. The chain is built from TRBV12-3 or TRBV12-4 and TRBJ2-5, with a possible D match to TRBD2 (5 bases). This CDR3 contains 15 residues. V dropped 3 bases and J dropped 2 bases, with 13 bases sitting between them. The CDR3 sequence: CASSLEQRGQETQYF. The CDR3 DNA is TGTGCCAGCAGTTTGGAACAGCGAGGGCAAGAGACCCAGTACTTC.

Only a few counts were recorded for this clonotype. CDR3 residues: CASSLVTSRRETQYF. The CDR3 DNA sequence: TGTGCCAGCAGCTTAGTGACTAGCAGGAGGGAGACCCAGTACTTC. The chain recombines TRBV7-8 with TRBJ2-5; 7 bases agree with TRBD2. Germline-derived CDR1 and CDR2 are SGHVS and FQNEAQ. This CDR3 has 15 amino acids. J lost 5 bases, V lost 1 base, and 7 bases had no gene match.

The genes are TRBV6-5 and TRBJ2-5; no reliable D call. This CDR3 has 15 amino acids. V lost 0 bases and J 4 bases, leaving 12 bases between the germline ends. Germline-derived CDR1 and CDR2 are MNHEY and SVGAGI. The CDR3 loop reads CASSYSRGFGETQYF. CDR3 DNA sequence: TGTGCCAGCAGTTACTCGCGTGGTTTCGGAGAGACCCAGTACTTC.

The rearrangement links TRBV28 to TRBJ2-1, with D possibly being TRBD1 or TRBD2 (5 bases each). V gave up 6 bases and J gave up 4 bases, with 25 bases separating them. The CDR3 is 18 residues long. Germline V gene data show CDR1 as MDHEN and CDR2 as SYDVKM. This CDR3 is CASRDRRASGPPYNEQFF. CDR3 nucleotides: TGTGCCAGCAGAGACCGTCGGGCGTCGGGACCTCCTTACAATGAGCAGTTCTTC.

The V and J genes are TRBV30 and TRBJ2-7; D may be TRBD1 (5 bases). Germline V gene sequence: CDR1 GTSNPN, CDR2 SVGIG (reference sequence). The CDR3 extends over 17 amino acids. V gave up 0 bases and J gave up 0 bases, with 18 bases separating them. This chain's CDR3 is CAWSVKGAPRISYEQYF. CDR3 coding DNA: TGTGCCTGGAGTGTTAAAGGGGCCCCGAGGATCTCCTACGAGCAGTACTTC.

The V gene is TRBV20-1, the J gene TRBJ2-5; D call uncertain. This CDR3 is built from 12 residues. CDR1 and CDR2 from the germline V gene are DFQATT and SNEGSKA (reference sequence). V shed 6 bases and J shed 2 bases, with 10 bases lying between them. The chain's CDR3 is CSAGRPQETQYF. The DNA of the CDR3 is TGCAGTGCCGGCAGGCCTCAAGAGACCCAGTACTTC.

This clonotype came up a few times. The V gene is TRBV14, the J gene TRBJ2-3; D not resolved. Trimming took 1 base from V and 4 from J, leaving 9 bases between them. CDR3 size: 14 residues. Germline V lookup: CDR1 SGHDN, CDR2 FVKESK. The CDR3 spells CASSQVGQADTQYF. The CDR3 DNA reads TGTGCCAGCAGCCAAGTCGGGCAGGCAGATACGCAGTATTTT.

The V and J genes are TRBV5-1 and TRBJ1-2; 8 bases are a match to TRBD1. In germline, CDR1 is SGHRS, CDR2 YFSETQ. The CDR3 runs to 13 residues. V shed 0 bases, J shed 8 bases, and the junction held 3 bases outside the gene matches. CDR3 residues: CASSLAQGDGYTF. The CDR3 bases are TGCGCCAGCAGCTTGGCACAGGGGGACGGCTACACCTTC.

This clonotype was detected only a few times. The CDR3 region is CSVGSSGANVLTF. DNA for the CDR3: TGCAGCGTTGGGAGCTCTGGGGCCAACGTCCTGACTTTC. The V and J genes are TRBV29-1 and TRBJ2-6; D unclear. Germline V gene lookup returns CDR1 SQVTM and CDR2 ANQGSEA. V lost 4 bases, J lost 0 bases, and 4 bases lay in between. There are 13 residues in the CDR3.

This clonotype was detected a few times. The V and J genes are TRBV20-1 and TRBJ1-1, with TRBD1 matching over 7 bases. The V gene's germline CDR1 is DFQATT and CDR2 SNEGSKA (reference sequence). Trimming at V came to 8 bases and at J to 4 bases, leaving 10 bases not matched to a gene. The CDR3 runs 13 residues. CDR3 amino acids: CSPRGDRATEAFF. CDR3 coding DNA: TGCAGTCCAAGGGGCGACAGGGCCACTGAAGCTTTCTTT.

In this sample, this clonotype turned up many times. The rearrangement uses TRBV24-1 and TRBJ2-3; D might be TRBD1 or TRBD2, each matching 5 bases. The CDR3 spans 13 residues. Germline V CDR1 and CDR2: KGHDR, SFDVKD. V was pared by 4 bases and J by 5 bases, with 9 bases between. This CDR3 reads CATSDPGRDTQYF. CDR3 coding DNA: TGTGCCACCAGTGACCCGGGACGAGATACGCAGTATTTT.

V usage is TRBV12-3 or TRBV12-4 and J usage is TRBJ2-1, with D maybe TRBD1 (6 bases). Trimming took 6 bases from V and 3 from J, leaving 15 bases between them. There are 15 residues in the CDR3. This chain's CDR3 is CASRATGTYYNEQFF. CDR3 bases: TGTGCCAGCAGGGCCACAGGGACCTACTACAATGAGCAGTTCTTC.

This clonotype was detected many times. The rearrangement uses TRBV7-8 and TRBJ2-2; D may be TRBD1 (6 bases). The CDR3 runs 12 residues. CDR1 is SGHVS and CDR2 is FQNEAQ in the germline V gene. Trimming pared 5 bases from V and 6 bases from J, leaving 7 bases between. CDR3 nucleotide sequence: TGTGCCAGCAGCCCAGGGGCCGGGGAGCTGTTTTTT. This gives the protein CASSPGAGELFF.